Listed here are 25 T cell receptor beta chains from one sample, sequenced in a study of graft-versus-host responses after intestinal transplantation. Here immunoSEQ multiplex PCR was the method, and the copy in TCRdb shows in-frame clones only, minus some. The data hold about 24,000 clones, with 40% observed a single time. Sequences were derived from alloreactive CD4+ T cells from a mixed lymphocyte reaction culture, sampled before intestinal transplant. The subset was: CFSE-low proliferating T cells sorted from roughly 6-day pre-transplant mixed lymphocyte reaction (GvH or HvG direction). The receptors derive from a human patient who received an intestinal transplant.

The V and J genes are TRBV29-1 and TRBJ1-5, with D possibly being TRBD1 (5 bases). This CDR3 is built from 13 residues. CDR1 and CDR2 from the germline V gene are SQVTM and ANQGSEA. Trimming took 3 bases from V and 7 from J, leaving 13 bases between them. The CDR3 sequence: CSVEVGRGQPQHF. As DNA, the CDR3 is TGCAGCGTTGAGGTAGGGCGGGGCCAGCCCCAGCATTTT.

The rearrangement links TRBV5-6 to TRBJ1-1, with TRBD1 identical over 7 bases. The CDR3 is 17 residues long. V was clipped by 0 bases and J by 1 base; unmatched bases: 9. Germline V gene lookup returns CDR1 SGHDT and CDR2 YYEEEE. This CDR3 is CASSLAVGQASNTEAFF. CDR3 DNA sequence: TGTGCCAGCAGCTTGGCCGTAGGACAGGCATCGAACACTGAAGCTTTCTTT.

The chain uses TRBV20-1 and TRBJ1-2; D ambiguous. Germline loops: CDR1 DFQATT, CDR2 SNEGSKA (reference sequence). Between the trimmed V and J ends, which lost 5 bases and 2 bases, there was a span of 6 bases. The CDR3 extends over 11 amino acids. This chain's CDR3 is CSAERNYGYTF. The DNA of the CDR3 is TGCAGTGCTGAGAGGAACTATGGCTACACCTTC.

The chain couples TRBV4-3 to TRBJ1-3; D is unclear. CDR3 size: 16 residues. V was cut by 1 base and J by 4 bases, with 14 bases left in between. Germline V gene lookup returns CDR1 LGHNA and CDR2 YSLEER. Here the CDR3 DNA reads TGCGCCAGCAGCCAAGCTTACAGCCCCGAGGGAAACACCATATATTTT. This sequence encodes CASSQAYSPEGNTIYF.

In this sample, this clone turned up a few times. The chain has TRBV5-1 and TRBJ1-6; TRBD1 matches 11 bases. J gave up 6 bases and V 4 bases, and 6 bases lay outside the gene matches. The germline V gene has CDR1 SGHRS and CDR2 YFSETQ. The CDR3 loop spans 16 amino acids. CDR3 amino acids: CASSGRTGGGNSPLHF. The DNA for the CDR3 is TGCGCCAGCAGCGGCCGGACAGGGGGCGGTAATTCACCCCTCCACTTT. Using reference TRBV5-1 and TRBJ1-6 for the parts outside the CDR3, the full variable domain is KAGVTQTPRYLIKTRGQQVTLSCSPISGHRSVSWYQQTPGQGLQFLFEYFSETQRNKGNFPGRFSGRQFSNSRSEMNVSTLELGDSALYLCASSGRTGGGNSPLHFGNGTRLTVT.

The chain combines TRBV10-3 with TRBJ2-7; 9 bases fit TRBD2. Germline values: CDR1 ENHRY, CDR2 SYGVKD. J gave up 2 bases and V 4 bases, and 9 bases lay outside the gene matches. CDR3 length: 16 residues. In nucleotides, the CDR3 is TGTGCCATCAGTGGGTTGGGGTTAGCGGGGGCCTACGAGCAGTACTTC. Translation gives CAISGLGLAGAYEQYF.

V and J are TRBV5-1 and TRBJ2-5; 9 bases fit TRBD2. The length of the CDR3 is 14 residues. V shed 1 base and J 5 bases; nucleotides not matched to a gene: 3. Germline CDR1 SGHRS, CDR2 YFSETQ. CDR3 in amino acids: CASSLRGLAETQYF. CDR3 DNA: TGCGCCAGCAGCTTGCGCGGACTAGCGGAGACCCAGTACTTC.

This chain connects TRBV7-3 to TRBJ2-3; possible D gene TRBD2, 6 bases. CDR1 and CDR2 from the germline V gene are SGHTA and FQGTGA. The CDR3 covers 15 residues. V lost 0 bases to trimming and J lost 2 bases, with 9 bases between them. The CDR3 protein is CASSLTGGVTDTQYF. The CDR3 DNA sequence: TGTGCCAGCAGCTTAACCGGCGGGGTCACAGATACGCAGTATTTT.

The rearrangement uses TRBV12-5 and TRBJ2-2; D is possibly TRBD2 (6 bases). CDR1 is LGHNT, CDR2 FRNRAP, per germline. Trimming took 0 bases from V and 4 from J, leaving 9 bases between them. This CDR3 is 15 amino acids long. CDR3 bases: TGTGCTAGTGGTTTGGTTTTTAGCGGCACCGGGGAGCTGTTTTTT. Protein: CASGLVFSGTGELFF.

This clone was seen more than once but under ten times. The chain combines TRBV19 with TRBJ2-5; 9 positions match TRBD1. The CDR3 is 14 residues long. V lost 5 bases to trimming and J lost 5 bases; unmatched junction nucleotides: 6. CDR1 LNHDA and CDR2 SQIVND come from the germline V gene (reference sequence). This chain's CDR3 is CASSAGTGTETQYF. CDR3 coding DNA: TGTGCCAGTAGTGCAGGGACAGGGACGGAGACCCAGTACTTC.

This clone has only a few counts. The J gene is TRBJ2-1, the V gene TRBV5-5; 9 bases are shared with TRBD2. Per the germline V gene, CDR1 is SGHKS and CDR2 is YYEKEE (reference sequence). The ends lost 0 bases at V and 4 bases at J; junction bases unmatched: 2. The CDR3 consists of 15 residues. CDR3 coding DNA: TGTGCCAGCAGCTTGGTCCTAGCGGGATACAATGAGCAGTTCTTC. Its translation is CASSLVLAGYNEQFF.

The genes are TRBV5-3 and TRBJ2-7, with D maybe TRBD1 (5 bases). TRBV5-3 is known as an ORF, though its function is uncertain. CDR3 size: 19 residues. The germline V and J ends were trimmed by 3 bases and 1 base, with 26 bases remaining between them. The CDR3: CARSSPQCQWGPFSYEQYF. The CDR3 nucleotides read TGTGCCAGAAGCTCCCCTCAGTGCCAGTGGGGCCCCTTTTCCTACGAGCAGTACTTC.

The rearrangement joins TRBV30 to TRBJ2-7; D is undetermined. CDR3 length equals 11 residues. The germline CDR1 and CDR2 sequences are GTSNPN and SVGIG (reference sequence). The V gene lost 4 bases and the J gene lost 4 bases, with 8 bases spanning the gap. The CDR3: CAWIRAYEQYF. For the CDR3, the DNA is TGTGCCTGGATCCGCGCTTACGAGCAGTACTTC. The complete variable domain, with remaining parts taken from reference TRBV30 and TRBJ2-7, reads SQTIHQWPATLVQPVGSPLSLECTVEGTSNPNLYWYRQAAGRGLQLLFYSVGIGQISSEVPQNLSASRPQDRQFILSSKKLLLSDSGFYLCAWIRAYEQYFGPGTRLTVT.

The genes are TRBV6-6 and TRBJ2-4; D is ambiguous. Deletions cut 5 bases from V and 3 bases from J, with 11 bases between. The V gene's germline CDR1 is MNHNY and CDR2 SVGAGI (reference sequence). The CDR3 has 14 residues. CDR3 residues: CASSRTEYKNIQYF. CDR3 bases: TGTGCCAGCAGTCGAACAGAATACAAAAACATTCAGTACTTC.

V gene TRBV5-8 combines with J gene TRBJ1-2, with D tentatively TRBD1 (5 bases). The CDR3 runs 13 residues. Germline V lookup: CDR1 SGHTS, CDR2 YDEGEE. V lost 6 bases to trimming and J lost 3 bases, with 12 bases between them. The CDR3 spells CASNHPGYYGYTF. Here the CDR3 DNA reads TGTGCCAGCAACCACCCAGGGTACTATGGCTACACCTTC.

The chain uses TRBV18 and TRBJ1-2, with D perhaps TRBD1 (6 bases). This CDR3 comprises 13 residues. The germline gives CDR1 KGHSH, CDR2 LQKENI. Trimming removed 0 bases at V and 5 bases at J, with 7 bases between. CDR3 region: CASSPPDSYGYTF. The CDR3 nucleotides read TGTGCCAGCTCACCACCGGACAGTTATGGCTACACCTTC.

This clone was counted only a few times. The chain couples TRBV6-5 to TRBJ2-2, with D perhaps TRBD2 (7 bases). The CDR3 is made up of 15 amino acids. The germline gives CDR1 MNHEY, CDR2 SVGAGI. V shed 6 bases and J shed 4 bases, with 15 bases lying between them. DNA of the CDR3: TGTGCCAGCAGGCTTTTAGGGGGGGCCACCGGGGAGCTGTTTTTT. This translates into CASRLLGGATGELFF.

The chain carries TRBV7-8 and TRBJ1-1; a weak D match, TRBD1 (5 bases). Germline loops: CDR1 SGHVS, CDR2 FQNEAQ. V was cut by 1 base and J by 1 base, with 13 bases left in between. The CDR3 consists of 16 residues. The CDR3 region has the DNA TGTGCCAGCAGCTTAGAACAGGCGAAGGCGAACACTGAAGCTTTCTTT. Translation: CASSLEQAKANTEAFF.

The chain links TRBV6-4 to TRBJ2-1; D unclear. The CDR3 has 17 amino acids. The germline CDR1 and CDR2 sequences are MRHNA and SNTAGT. Trimming stripped 0 bases from V and 4 bases from J, with 16 bases between. In DNA form, the CDR3 reads TGTGCCAGCAGTGACTCCTGTTTTGAGCGACTGTACAATGAGCAGTTCTTC. Amino acid sequence: CASSDSCFERLYNEQFF.

By share of the sample, this clone is medium-sized. This chain connects TRBV6-5 to TRBJ1-2; 9 nucleotides agree with TRBD1. Germline lookup yields CDR1 MNHEY and CDR2 SVGAGI. This CDR3 has 14 residues. The V and J ends lost 3 bases and 2 bases, in that order; junction bases with no gene match: 1. DNA for the CDR3: TGTGCCAGCAGTTATGGACAGGGGAACTATGGCTACACCTTC. Protein sequence: CASSYGQGNYGYTF.

This sequence joins TRBV7-6 and TRBJ2-1; 7 bases align to TRBD2. This CDR3 has 16 residues. The V gene end was trimmed by 0 bases and the J gene end by 7 bases; junction bases not matched to a gene: 9. Germline V gene sequence: CDR1 SGHVS, CDR2 FNYEAQ. The CDR3 DNA reads TGTGCCAGCAGCTTAGCGGGTCTAGCGGCCTTTAATGAGCAGTTCTTC. Encoded protein: CASSLAGLAAFNEQFF.

The J gene is TRBJ2-3, the V gene TRBV4-3; the match to TRBD2 covers 14 bases. Trimming at V came to 4 bases and at J to 3 bases, leaving 15 bases not matched to a gene. This CDR3 is built from 20 residues. Germline V lookup: CDR1 LGHNA, CDR2 YSLEER. CDR3: CASSPWKTSGGAIYTDTQYF. The CDR3 DNA follows: TGCGCCAGCAGCCCCTGGAAGACTAGCGGGGGGGCCATTTATACAGATACGCAGTATTTT.

V gene TRBV6-1 combines with J gene TRBJ2-7; D ambiguous. The CDR3 sequence is 11 residues long. CDR1 and CDR2 (germline): MNHNS, SASEGT. Deletions cut 4 bases from V and 3 bases from J, with 4 bases between. CDR3 residues: CASSVDYEQYF. DNA for the CDR3: TGTGCCAGCAGTGTAGACTACGAGCAGTACTTC.

V gene TRBV4-2 combines with J gene TRBJ2-5, with 9 nucleotides matching TRBD2. The CDR3 length is 15 residues. J gave up 4 bases and V 0 bases, and 3 bases lay outside the gene matches. Looked up from germline, CDR1 is LGHNA and CDR2 is YNFKEQ. CDR3 amino acids: CASSQERRGGETQYF. The CDR3 nucleotides are TGTGCCAGCAGCCAAGAAAGGCGGGGGGGAGAGACCCAGTACTTC.

This clone was seen a handful of times. The rearrangement joins TRBV20-1 to TRBJ1-5; a possible D gene is TRBD1 (6 bases). The CDR3 extends over 11 amino acids. V was cut by 4 bases and J by 11 bases, with 12 bases left in between. From germline, CDR1 is DFQATT and CDR2 SNEGSKA (reference sequence). The CDR3 nucleotides are TGCAGTGCTACAGGGGTCACGGCCCAGCATTTT. Protein: CSATGVTAQHF.